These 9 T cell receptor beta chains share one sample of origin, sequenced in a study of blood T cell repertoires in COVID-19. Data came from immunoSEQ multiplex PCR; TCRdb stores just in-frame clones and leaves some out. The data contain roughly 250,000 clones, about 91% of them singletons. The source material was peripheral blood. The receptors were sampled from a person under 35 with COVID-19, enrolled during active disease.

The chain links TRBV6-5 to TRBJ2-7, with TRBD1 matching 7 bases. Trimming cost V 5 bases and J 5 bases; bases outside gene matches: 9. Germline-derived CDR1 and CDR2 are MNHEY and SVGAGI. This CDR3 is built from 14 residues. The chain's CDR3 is CASSPNLRGHEQYF. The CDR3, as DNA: TGTGCCAGCAGTCCTAACCTGAGGGGGCACGAGCAGTACTTC.

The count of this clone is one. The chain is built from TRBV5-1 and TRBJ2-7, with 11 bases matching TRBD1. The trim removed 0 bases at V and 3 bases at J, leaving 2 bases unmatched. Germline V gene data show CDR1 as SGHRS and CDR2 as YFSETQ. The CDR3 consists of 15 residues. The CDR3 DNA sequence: TGCGCCAGCAGCTTGGGGGGACAGGGGGACTACGAGCAGTACTTC. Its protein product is CASSLGGQGDYEQYF.

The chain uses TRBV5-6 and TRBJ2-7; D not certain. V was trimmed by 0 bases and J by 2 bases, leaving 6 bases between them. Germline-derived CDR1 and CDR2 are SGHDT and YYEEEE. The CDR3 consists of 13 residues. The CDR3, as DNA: TGTGCCAGCAGCTTGGGCAGGACCTACGAGCAGTACTTC. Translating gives CASSLGRTYEQYF.

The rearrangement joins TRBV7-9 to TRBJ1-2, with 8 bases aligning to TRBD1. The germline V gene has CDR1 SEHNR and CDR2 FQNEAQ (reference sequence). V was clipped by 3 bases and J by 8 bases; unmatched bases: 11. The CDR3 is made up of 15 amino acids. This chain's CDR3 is CASSFEGTGSIGYTF. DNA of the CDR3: TGTGCCAGCAGCTTTGAAGGGACAGGCAGTATCGGCTACACCTTC. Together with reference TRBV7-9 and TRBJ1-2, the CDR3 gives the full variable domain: DTGVSQNPRHKITKRGQNVTFRCDPISEHNRLYWYRQTLGQGPEFLTYFQNEAQLEKSRLLSDRFSAERPKGSFSTLEIQRTEQGDSAMYLCASSFEGTGSIGYTFGSGTRLTVV.

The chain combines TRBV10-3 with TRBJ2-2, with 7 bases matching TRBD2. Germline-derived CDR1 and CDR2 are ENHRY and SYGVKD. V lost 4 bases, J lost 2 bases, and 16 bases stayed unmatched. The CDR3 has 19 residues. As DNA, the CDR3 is TGTGCCATCAGTGCCAACTACGAAGGGACGGGAGGCAACACCGGGGAGCTGTTTTTT. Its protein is CAISANYEGTGGNTGELFF.

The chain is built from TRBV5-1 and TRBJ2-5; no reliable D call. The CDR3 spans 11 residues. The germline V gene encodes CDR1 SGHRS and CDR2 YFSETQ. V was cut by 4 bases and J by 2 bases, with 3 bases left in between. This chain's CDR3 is CASSQQETQYF. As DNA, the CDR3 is TGCGCCAGCAGCCAGCAAGAGACCCAGTACTTC.

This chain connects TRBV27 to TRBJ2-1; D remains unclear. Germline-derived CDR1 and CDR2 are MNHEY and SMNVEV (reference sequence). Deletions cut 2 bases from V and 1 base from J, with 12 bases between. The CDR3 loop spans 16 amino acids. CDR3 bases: TGTGCCAGCAGTTTACAGATCTCGTGGTCCTACAATGAGCAGTTCTTC. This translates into CASSLQISWSYNEQFF.

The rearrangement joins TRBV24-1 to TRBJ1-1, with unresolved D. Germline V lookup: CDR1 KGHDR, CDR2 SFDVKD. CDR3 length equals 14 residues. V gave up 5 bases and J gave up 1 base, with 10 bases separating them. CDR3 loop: CATSVGGSNTEAFF. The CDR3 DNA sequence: TGTGCCACCAGTGTTGGAGGGTCGAACACTGAAGCTTTCTTT.

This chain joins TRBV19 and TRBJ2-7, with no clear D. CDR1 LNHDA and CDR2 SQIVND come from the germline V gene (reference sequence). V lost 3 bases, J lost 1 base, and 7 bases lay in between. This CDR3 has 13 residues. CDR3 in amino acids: CASSIFGSYEQYF. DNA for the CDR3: TGTGCCAGTAGTATCTTCGGTTCCTACGAGCAGTACTTC. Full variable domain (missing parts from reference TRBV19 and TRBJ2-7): DGGITQSPKYLFRKEGQNVTLSCEQNLNHDAMYWYRQDPGQGLRLIYYSQIVNDFQKGDIAEGYSVSREKKESFPLTVTSAQKNPTAFYLCASSIFGSYEQYFGPGTRLTVT.